These 8 T cell receptor beta chains came from one sample sequenced in a study of T cells in Graves' hyperthyroidism and ophthalmopathy. RNA transcripts yielded amplified TCR beta CDR3 regions. Primed by the HTBI set, a first-round RT-PCR was run on the TCR CDR3. TCRdb reprocessed the multiplex PCR reads via MiXCR and lists one record per CDR3 protein. The table has about 540,000 distinct CDR3 sequences, 46% seen once; the top ten hold around 7.7%. The sample comprised peripheral blood or thyroid tissue (not recorded which). The receptors were sampled from a woman aged 18-35 years with Graves' hyperthyroidism.

This clonotype occurred many times. The chain uses TRBV6-6 and TRBJ1-2; perhaps TRBD1 as D (6 bases). V was trimmed by 5 bases and J by 0 bases, leaving 7 bases between them. Germline V gene sequence: CDR1 MNHNY, CDR2 SVGAGI (reference sequence). This CDR3 spans 13 amino acids. CDR3 in amino acids: CASSGQSNYGYTF. The CDR3 DNA is TGTGCCAGCAGTGGACAGTCTAACTATGGCTACACCTTC.

V and J are TRBV2 and TRBJ2-7, with unresolved D. The CDR3 contains 11 residues. Germline values: CDR1 SNHLY, CDR2 FYNNEI. The V end lost 8 bases, the J end lost 5 bases, and 10 bases lay between the germline ends. This CDR3 reads CASAALDEQYF. In DNA, the CDR3 is TGTGCCAGCGCCGCGTTAGACGAGCAGTACTTC.

The V and J genes are TRBV15 and TRBJ2-5; possible D gene TRBD2, 6 bases. The germline CDR1 and CDR2 sequences are LNHNV and YYDKDF (reference sequence). This CDR3 comprises 13 residues. V was trimmed by 5 bases and J by 5 bases, leaving 12 bases between them. Written as DNA, the CDR3 is TGTGCCACCAGCGGAGGAGGGGATGAGACCCAGTACTTC. Translated, it gives CATSGGGDETQYF.

The sample holds one count of this clonotype. The V and J genes are TRBV12-3 or TRBV12-4 and TRBJ2-5; D is ambiguous. The closer fit of TRBJ2-1 to the DNA end suggests the J call may be wrong. This CDR3 has 14 residues. The CDR3 region is CASSVGVWVNEQFF. As DNA, the CDR3 is TGTGCCAGCAGTGTAGGAGTATGGGTTAATGAGCAGTTCTTC.

The chain couples TRBV29-1 to TRBJ2-7; 10 bases line up with TRBD2. CDR1 SQVTM and CDR2 ANQGSEA come from the germline V gene. This CDR3 has 13 amino acids. CDR3 sequence: CSERAGGRDEQYF. CDR3 in DNA: TGCAGTGAAAGAGCGGGAGGGCGGGACGAGCAGTACTTC.

This clonotype was recorded many times. The chain has TRBV25-1 and TRBJ2-7; the D gene could be TRBD1 or TRBD2 (5 bases each). The germline CDR1 and CDR2 sequences are MGHDK and SYGVNS. Trimming took off 4 bases at V and 0 bases at J, with 19 bases between the two ends. There are 17 residues in the CDR3. CDR3 bases: TGTGCCAGCAGTGGACTAATCTCGACAGTGTACTCCTACGAGCAGTACTTC. It is translated as CASSGLISTVYSYEQYF.

This clonotype was seen many times. The chain combines TRBV7-6 with TRBJ2-7; no definite D call. V lost 4 bases and J 3 bases, leaving 22 bases between the germline ends. The CDR3 sequence is 17 residues long. CDR1 is SGHVS and CDR2 is FNYEAQ in the germline V gene. The CDR3 is CASSSPFSPTRVYEQYF. CDR3 nucleotide sequence: TGTGCCAGCAGCTCACCTTTTAGTCCGACTCGCGTCTACGAGCAGTACTTC. The full variable domain, with the rest looked up from reference TRBV7-6 and TRBJ2-7, is GAGVSQSPRYKVTKRGQDVALRCDPISGHVSLYWYRQALGQGPEFLTYFNYEAQQDKSGLPNDRFSAERPEGSISTLTIQRTEQRDSAMYRCASSSPFSPTRVYEQYFGPGTRLTVT.

The chain recombines TRBV2 with TRBJ1-2; 10 bases line up with TRBD1. CDR1 SNHLY and CDR2 FYNNEI come from the germline V gene. J gave up 5 bases and V 9 bases, and 9 bases lay outside the gene matches. The CDR3 is made up of 14 amino acids. Here the CDR3 DNA reads TGTGCCAGAGGGACAGGGGTCTTCGGTTATGGCTACACCTTC. Its protein product is CARGTGVFGYGYTF.